This T cell receptor (beta chain) is drawn from a study of preoperative IRX-2 immunotherapy in early breast cancer. Only in-frame clones appear in the TCRdb table, and some are missing; sequencing was by immunoSEQ multiplex PCR. The sample has roughly 57,000 clones; 94% are singletons. As for treatment: preoperative locoregional IRX-2 cytokine immunotherapy. This phase Ib study tested locoregional IRX-2 cytokine immunotherapy given before surgery. Per the germline V gene, CDR1 is PRHDT and CDR2 is FYEKMQ (reference sequence). This CDR3 has 14 residues. The V end lost 0 bases, the J end lost 4 bases, and 9 bases lay between the germline ends.

The chain joins TRBV13 to TRBJ1-2; TRBD1 might be the D (6 bases). This sample was gathered from a patient treated with IRX-2 immunotherapy. This TCR was sampled from a human donor with breast cancer. The CDR3 protein is CASSLGSRGYGYTF. In DNA, the CDR3 is TGTGCCAGCAGCTTAGGGTCCAGGGGCTATGGCTACACCTTC.